Below, one T cell receptor (beta chain) is given with its context. The patients chosen for sequencing had shown expansion of CD8+CD57+ cells (detected by flow cytometry). The source of the sample is a study of CD8+CD57+ T cells in acquired aplastic anemia. The template used for profiling TCR beta VDJ and CDR3 was genomic DNA. TCRdb ran MiXCR on the reads and lists one entry per CDR3 protein. Of roughly 500,000 distinct CDR3 sequences detected, 25% to 40% appear once; the ten largest clones hold nearly 0.85%. Trimming left V 0 bases short and J 6 bases short, with 12 bases between. In germline, CDR1 is ENHRY, CDR2 SYGVKD. This CDR3 contains 14 residues.

This rearrangement joins TRBV10-3 to TRBJ2-7; weak D call: TRBD2 (5 bases). Input material: sorted CD4+, CD8+, or CD8+CD57+ T cells (not recorded which) from PBMCs. The source is a human donor with aplastic anemia. Here the CDR3 DNA reads TGTGCCATCAGTGAGTCTGCGAAAGGGAGCGAGCAGTACTTC. This gives the protein CAISESAKGSEQYF.